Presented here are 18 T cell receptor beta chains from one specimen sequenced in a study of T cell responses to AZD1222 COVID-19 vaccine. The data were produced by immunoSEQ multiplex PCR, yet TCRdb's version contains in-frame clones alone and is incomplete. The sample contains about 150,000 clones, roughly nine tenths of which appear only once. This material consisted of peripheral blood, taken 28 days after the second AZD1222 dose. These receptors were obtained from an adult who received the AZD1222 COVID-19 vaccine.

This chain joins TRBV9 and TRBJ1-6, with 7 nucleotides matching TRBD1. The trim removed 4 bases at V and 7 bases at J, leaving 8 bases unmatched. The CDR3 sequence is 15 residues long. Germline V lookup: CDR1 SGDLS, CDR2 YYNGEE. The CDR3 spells CASSPQQGTNSPLHF. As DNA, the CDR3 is TGTGCCAGCAGCCCCCAACAGGGGACGAATTCACCCCTCCACTTT.

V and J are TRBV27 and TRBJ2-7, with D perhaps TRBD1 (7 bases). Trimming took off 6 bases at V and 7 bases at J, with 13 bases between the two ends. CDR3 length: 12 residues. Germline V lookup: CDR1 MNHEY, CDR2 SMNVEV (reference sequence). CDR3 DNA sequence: TGTGCCAGCAGCCAGGGGGGTGGGGAGCAGTACTTC. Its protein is CASSQGGGEQYF.

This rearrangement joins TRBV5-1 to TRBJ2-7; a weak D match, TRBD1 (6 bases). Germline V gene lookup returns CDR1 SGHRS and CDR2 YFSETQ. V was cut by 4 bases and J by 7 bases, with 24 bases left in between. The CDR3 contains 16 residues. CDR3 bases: TGCGCCAGCAGCCGAACTTTAGCGACTCTCCAGGGGGAGCAGTACTTC. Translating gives CASSRTLATLQGEQYF.

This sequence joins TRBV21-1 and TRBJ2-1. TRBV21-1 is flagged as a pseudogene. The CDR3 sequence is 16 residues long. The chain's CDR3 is CASSKVAGQLDNEQFF. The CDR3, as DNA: TGTGCCAGCAGCAAAGTTGCTGGGCAGCTAGACAATGAGCAGTTCTTC.

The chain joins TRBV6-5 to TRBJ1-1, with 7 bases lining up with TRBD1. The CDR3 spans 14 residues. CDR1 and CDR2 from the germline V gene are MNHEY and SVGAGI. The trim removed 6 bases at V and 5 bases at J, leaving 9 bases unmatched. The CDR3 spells CASSRLTGNTEAFF. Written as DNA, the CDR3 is TGTGCCAGCAGCCGTCTGACAGGGAATACTGAAGCTTTCTTT.

CDR3 bases: TGTGCCAGCTCACCACAGAGGGACGTTTGGGGGGATGGCTACACCTTC. Encoded protein: CASSPQRDVWGDGYTF. The chain couples TRBV18 to TRBJ1-2, with D possibly matching TRBD1 (5 bases). Germline V CDR1 and CDR2: KGHSH, LQKENI. Trimming cost V 1 base and J 6 bases, with 18 bases left between them. The CDR3 loop spans 16 amino acids. Using reference TRBV18 and TRBJ1-2 for the parts outside the CDR3, the full variable domain is NAGVMQNPRHLVRRRGQEARLRCSPMKGHSHVYWYRQLPEEGLKFMVYLQKENIIDESGMPKERFSAEFPKEGPSILRIQQVVRGDSAAYFCASSPQRDVWGDGYTFGSGTRLTVV.

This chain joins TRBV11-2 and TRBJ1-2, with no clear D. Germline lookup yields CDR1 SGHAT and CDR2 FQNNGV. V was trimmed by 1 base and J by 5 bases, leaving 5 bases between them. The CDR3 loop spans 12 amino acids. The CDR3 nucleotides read TGTGCCAGCAGCTTAGGAGCGTATGGCTACACCTTC. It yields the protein CASSLGAYGYTF.

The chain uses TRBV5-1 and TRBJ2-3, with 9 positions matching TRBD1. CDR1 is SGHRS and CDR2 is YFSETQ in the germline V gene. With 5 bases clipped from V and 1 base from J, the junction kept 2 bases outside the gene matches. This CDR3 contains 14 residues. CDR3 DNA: TGCGCCAGCAGACAGGGGGCCGGCACAGATACGCAGTATTTT. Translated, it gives CASRQGAGTDTQYF.

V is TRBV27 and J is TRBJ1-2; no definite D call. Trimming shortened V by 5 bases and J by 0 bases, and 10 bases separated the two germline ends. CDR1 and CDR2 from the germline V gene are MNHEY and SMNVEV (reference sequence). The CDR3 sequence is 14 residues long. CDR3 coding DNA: TGTGCCAGCAGTACCCTTATACCTAACTATGGCTACACCTTC. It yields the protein CASSTLIPNYGYTF.

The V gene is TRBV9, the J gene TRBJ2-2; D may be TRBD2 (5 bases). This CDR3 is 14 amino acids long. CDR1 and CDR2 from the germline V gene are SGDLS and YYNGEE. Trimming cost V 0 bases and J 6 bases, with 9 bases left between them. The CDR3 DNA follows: TGTGCCAGCAGCGTAGTTGAGAGGGCCGGGGAGCTGTTTTTT. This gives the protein CASSVVERAGELFF.

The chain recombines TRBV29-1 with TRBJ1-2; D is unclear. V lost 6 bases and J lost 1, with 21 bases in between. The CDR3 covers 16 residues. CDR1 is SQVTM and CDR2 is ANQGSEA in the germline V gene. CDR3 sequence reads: CSVVESGSDLNYGYTF. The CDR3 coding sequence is TGCAGCGTGGTGGAATCGGGGTCAGACCTTAACTATGGCTACACCTTC.

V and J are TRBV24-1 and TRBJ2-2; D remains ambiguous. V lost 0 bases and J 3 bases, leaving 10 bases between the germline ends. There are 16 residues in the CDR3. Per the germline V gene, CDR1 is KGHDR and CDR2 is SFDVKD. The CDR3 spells CATSDLRSDHTGELFF. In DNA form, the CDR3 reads TGTGCCACCAGTGATTTGCGGTCAGACCACACCGGGGAGCTGTTTTTT.

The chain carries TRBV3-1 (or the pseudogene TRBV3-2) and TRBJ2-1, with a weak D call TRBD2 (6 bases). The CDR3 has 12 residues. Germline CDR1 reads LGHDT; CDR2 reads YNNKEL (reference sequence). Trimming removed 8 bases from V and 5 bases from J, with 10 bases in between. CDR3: CASRRGNNEQFF. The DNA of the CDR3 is TGTGCCAGCCGTCGGGGGAACAATGAGCAGTTCTTC.

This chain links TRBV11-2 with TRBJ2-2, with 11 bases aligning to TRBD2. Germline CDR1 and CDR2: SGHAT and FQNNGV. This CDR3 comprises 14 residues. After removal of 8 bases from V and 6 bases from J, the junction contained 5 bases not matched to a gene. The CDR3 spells CASRTSGRSGELFF. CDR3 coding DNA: TGTGCCAGCCGAACTAGCGGGAGATCCGGGGAGCTGTTTTTT.

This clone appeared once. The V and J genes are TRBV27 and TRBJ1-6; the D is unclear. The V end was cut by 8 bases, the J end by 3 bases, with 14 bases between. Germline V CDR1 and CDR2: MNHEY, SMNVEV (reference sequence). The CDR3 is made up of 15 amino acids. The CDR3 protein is CASAEGILYNSPLHF. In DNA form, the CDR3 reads TGTGCCAGCGCGGAGGGCATTCTCTATAATTCACCCCTCCACTTT.

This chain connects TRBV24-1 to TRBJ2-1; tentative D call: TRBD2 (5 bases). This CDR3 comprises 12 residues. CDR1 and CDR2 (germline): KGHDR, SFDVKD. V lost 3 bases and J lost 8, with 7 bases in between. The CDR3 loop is CATSDNGDEQFF. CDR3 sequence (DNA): TGTGCCACCAGTGATAACGGGGATGAGCAGTTCTTC.

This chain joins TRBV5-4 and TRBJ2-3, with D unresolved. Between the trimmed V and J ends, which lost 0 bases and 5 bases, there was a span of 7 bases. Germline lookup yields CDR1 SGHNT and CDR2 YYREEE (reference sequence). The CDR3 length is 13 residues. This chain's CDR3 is CASSLEGGDTQYF. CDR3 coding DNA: TGTGCCAGCAGCTTGGAGGGCGGAGATACGCAGTATTTT.

This CDR3 reads CASSSPRQSGWPGETQYF. In DNA, the CDR3 is TGTGCCAGTAGTTCTCCCCGCCAGAGCGGATGGCCGGGGGAGACCCAGTACTTC. V gene TRBV19 combines with J gene TRBJ2-5; D is perhaps TRBD2 (5 bases). The V gene's germline CDR1 is LNHDA and CDR2 SQIVND (reference sequence). The V gene lost 5 bases and the J gene lost 5 bases, with 27 bases spanning the gap. This CDR3 is 18 amino acids long.